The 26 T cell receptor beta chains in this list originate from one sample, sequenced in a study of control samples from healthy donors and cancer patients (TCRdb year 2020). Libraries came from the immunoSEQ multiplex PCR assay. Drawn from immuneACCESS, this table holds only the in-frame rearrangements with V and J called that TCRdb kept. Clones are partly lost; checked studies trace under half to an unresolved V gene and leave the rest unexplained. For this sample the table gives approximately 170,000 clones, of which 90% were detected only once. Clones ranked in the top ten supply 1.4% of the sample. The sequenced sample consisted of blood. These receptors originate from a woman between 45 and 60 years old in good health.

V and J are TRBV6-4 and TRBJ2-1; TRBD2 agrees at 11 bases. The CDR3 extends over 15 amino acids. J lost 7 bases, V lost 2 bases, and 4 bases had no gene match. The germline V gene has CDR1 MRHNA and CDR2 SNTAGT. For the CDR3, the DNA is TGTGCCAGCAGTGACGGTCTAGCGGGGGGTAATGAGCAGTTCTTC. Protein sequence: CASSDGLAGGNEQFF.

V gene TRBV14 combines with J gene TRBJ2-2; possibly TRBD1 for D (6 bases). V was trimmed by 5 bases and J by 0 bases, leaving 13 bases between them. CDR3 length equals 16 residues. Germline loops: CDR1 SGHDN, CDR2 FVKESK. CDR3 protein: CASSSLGTSNTGELFF. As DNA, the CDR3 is TGTGCCAGCAGCTCCTTAGGGACATCGAACACCGGGGAGCTGTTTTTT.

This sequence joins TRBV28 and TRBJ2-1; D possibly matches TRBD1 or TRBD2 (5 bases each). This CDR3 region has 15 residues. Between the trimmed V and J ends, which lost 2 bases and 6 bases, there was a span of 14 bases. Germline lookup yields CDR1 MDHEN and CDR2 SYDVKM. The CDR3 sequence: CASSLPGPGSNEQFF. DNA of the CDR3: TGTGCCAGCAGTTTACCGGGGCCGGGCAGCAATGAGCAGTTCTTC.

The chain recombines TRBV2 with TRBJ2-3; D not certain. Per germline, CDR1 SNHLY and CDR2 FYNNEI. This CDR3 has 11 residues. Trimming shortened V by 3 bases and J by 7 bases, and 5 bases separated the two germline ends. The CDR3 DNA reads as TGTGCCAGCAGTGAGCGTTATACGCAGTATTTT. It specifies CASSERYTQYF.

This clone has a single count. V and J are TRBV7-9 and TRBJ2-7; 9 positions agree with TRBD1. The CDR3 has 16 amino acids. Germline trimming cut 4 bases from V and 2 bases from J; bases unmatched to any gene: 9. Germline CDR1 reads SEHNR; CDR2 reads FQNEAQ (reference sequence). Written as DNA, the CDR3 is TGTGCCAGCAGCTCCAGGAGCCGACAGGGGGCCTACGAGCAGTACTTC. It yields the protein CASSSRSRQGAYEQYF.

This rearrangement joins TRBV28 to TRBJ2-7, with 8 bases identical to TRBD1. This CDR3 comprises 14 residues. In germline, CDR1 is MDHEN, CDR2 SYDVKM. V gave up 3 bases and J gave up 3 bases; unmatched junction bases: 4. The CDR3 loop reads CASSFQDRDYEQYF. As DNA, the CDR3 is TGTGCCAGCAGTTTCCAGGACAGGGACTACGAGCAGTACTTC.

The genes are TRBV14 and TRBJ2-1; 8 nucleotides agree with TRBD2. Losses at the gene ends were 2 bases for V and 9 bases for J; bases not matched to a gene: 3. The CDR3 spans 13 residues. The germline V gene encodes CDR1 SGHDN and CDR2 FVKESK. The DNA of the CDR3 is TGTGCCAGCAGCCAACGGGGGGGCCTTGAGCAGTTCTTC. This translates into CASSQRGGLEQFF.

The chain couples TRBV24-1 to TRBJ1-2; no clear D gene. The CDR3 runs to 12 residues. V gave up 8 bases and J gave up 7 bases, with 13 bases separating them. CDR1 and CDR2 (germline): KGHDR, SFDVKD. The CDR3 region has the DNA TGTGCCACCATTCTCCTTAGTAGTGGCTACACCTTC. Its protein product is CATILLSSGYTF.

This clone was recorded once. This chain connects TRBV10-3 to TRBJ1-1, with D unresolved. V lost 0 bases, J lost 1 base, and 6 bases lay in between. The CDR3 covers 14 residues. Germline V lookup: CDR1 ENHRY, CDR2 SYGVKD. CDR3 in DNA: TGTGCCATCAGTGAGTCGTTTGGGAACACTGAAGCTTTCTTT. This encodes CAISESFGNTEAFF.

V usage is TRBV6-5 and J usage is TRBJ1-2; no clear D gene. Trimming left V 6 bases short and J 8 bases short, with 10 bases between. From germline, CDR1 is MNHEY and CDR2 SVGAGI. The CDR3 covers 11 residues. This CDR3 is CASSDKRGYTF. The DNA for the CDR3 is TGTGCCAGCAGCGACAAACGCGGCTACACCTTC.

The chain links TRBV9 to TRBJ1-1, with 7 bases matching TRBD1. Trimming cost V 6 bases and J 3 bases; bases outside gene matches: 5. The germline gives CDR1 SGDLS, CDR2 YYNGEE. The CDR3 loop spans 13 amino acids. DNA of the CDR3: TGTGCCAGCAACAGGGGAACGGACACTGAAGCTTTCTTT. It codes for CASNRGTDTEAFF.

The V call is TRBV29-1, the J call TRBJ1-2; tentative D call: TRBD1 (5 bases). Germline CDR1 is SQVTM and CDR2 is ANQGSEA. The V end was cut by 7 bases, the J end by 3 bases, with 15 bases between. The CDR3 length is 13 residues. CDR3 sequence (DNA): TGCAGCGATGGGACTATGGGGGACTATGGCTACACCTTC. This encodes CSDGTMGDYGYTF.

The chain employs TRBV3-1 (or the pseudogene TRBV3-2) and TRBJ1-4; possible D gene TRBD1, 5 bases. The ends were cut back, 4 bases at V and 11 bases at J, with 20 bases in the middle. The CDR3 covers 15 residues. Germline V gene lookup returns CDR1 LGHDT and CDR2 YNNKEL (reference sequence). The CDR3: CASSRPGPHIGKLFF. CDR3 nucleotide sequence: TGTGCCAGCAGCCGGCCGGGACCCCATATAGGGAAACTGTTTTTT.

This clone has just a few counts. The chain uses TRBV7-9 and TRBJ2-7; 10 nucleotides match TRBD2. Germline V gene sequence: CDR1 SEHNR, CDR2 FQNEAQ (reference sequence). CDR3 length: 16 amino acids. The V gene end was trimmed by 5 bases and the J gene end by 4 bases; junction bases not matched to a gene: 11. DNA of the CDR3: TGTGCCAGCAGCCCGGGACTAGCGCGAGTCGGGTACGAGCAGTACTTC. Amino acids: CASSPGLARVGYEQYF.

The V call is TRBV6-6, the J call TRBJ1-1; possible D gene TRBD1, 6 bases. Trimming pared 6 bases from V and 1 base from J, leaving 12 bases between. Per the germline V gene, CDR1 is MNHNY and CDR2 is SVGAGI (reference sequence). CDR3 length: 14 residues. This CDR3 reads CASSWDTPNTEAFF. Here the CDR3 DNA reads TGTGCCAGCAGCTGGGACACTCCGAACACTGAAGCTTTCTTT.

The CDR3 DNA reads TGTGCCAGTAGCCGGACTAGCGGGAGTTCTAATACGCAGTATTTT. It translates to CASSRTSGSSNTQYF. The chain has TRBV19 and TRBJ2-3; 13 bases line up with TRBD2. The CDR3 is 15 amino acids. V shed 6 bases, J shed 7 bases, and the junction held 7 bases outside the gene matches. The germline V gene has CDR1 LNHDA and CDR2 SQIVND (reference sequence).

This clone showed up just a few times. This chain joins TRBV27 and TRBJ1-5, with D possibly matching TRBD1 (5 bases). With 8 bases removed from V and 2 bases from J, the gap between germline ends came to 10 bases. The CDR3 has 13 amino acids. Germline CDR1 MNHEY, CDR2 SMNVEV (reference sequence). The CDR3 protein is CASWGVGNQPQHF. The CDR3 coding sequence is TGTGCCAGCTGGGGGGTGGGCAATCAGCCCCAGCATTTT.

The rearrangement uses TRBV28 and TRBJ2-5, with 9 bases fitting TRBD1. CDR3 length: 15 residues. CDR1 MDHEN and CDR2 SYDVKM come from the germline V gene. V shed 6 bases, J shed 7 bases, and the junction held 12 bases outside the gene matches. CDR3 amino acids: CASSRGQGRRGTQYF. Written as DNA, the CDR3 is TGTGCCAGCAGCCGGGGACAGGGCAGGAGAGGGACCCAGTACTTC.

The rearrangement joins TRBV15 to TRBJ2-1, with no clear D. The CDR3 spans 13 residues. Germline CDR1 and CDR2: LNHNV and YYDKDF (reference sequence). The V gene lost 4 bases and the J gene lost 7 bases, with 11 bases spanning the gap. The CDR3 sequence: CATSTPVANEQFF. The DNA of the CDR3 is TGTGCCACCAGCACGCCCGTCGCAAATGAGCAGTTCTTC.

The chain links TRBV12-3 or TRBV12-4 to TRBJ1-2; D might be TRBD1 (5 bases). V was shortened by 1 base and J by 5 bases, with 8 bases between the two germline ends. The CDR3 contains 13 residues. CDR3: CASSLGDGYGYTF. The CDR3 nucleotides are TGTGCCAGCAGTTTAGGGGACGGGTATGGCTACACCTTC.

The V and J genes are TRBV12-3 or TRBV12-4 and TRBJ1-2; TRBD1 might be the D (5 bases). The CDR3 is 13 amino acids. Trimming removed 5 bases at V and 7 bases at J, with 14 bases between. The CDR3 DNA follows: TGTGCCAGCAGTCCCGGGGACCAAGGTGGCTACACCTTC. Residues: CASSPGDQGGYTF.

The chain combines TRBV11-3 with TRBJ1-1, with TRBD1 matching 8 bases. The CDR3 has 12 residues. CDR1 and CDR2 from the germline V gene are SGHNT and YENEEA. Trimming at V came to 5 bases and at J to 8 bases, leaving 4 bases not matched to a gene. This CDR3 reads CASSLRDREAFF. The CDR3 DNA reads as TGTGCCAGCAGCCTCCGGGACAGGGAAGCTTTCTTT.

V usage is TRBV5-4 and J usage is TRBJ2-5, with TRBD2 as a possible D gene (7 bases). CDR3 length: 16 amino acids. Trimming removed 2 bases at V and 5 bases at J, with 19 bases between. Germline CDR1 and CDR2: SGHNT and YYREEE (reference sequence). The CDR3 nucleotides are TGTGCCAGCAGCTTAGCTTCGGGGGGCCGAGGGGAGACCCAGTACTTC. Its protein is CASSLASGGRGETQYF.

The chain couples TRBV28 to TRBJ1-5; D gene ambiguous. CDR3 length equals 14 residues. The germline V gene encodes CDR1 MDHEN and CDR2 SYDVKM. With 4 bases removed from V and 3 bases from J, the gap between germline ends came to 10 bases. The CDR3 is CASSSRHPNQPQHF. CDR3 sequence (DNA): TGTGCCAGCAGTTCCCGACACCCCAATCAGCCCCAGCATTTT.

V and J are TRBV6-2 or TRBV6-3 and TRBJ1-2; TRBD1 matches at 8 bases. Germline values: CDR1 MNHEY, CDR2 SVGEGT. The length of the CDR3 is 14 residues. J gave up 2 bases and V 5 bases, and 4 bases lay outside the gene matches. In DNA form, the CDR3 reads TGTGCCAGCAGTCGGGACAGGCGAAACTATGGCTACACCTTC. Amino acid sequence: CASSRDRRNYGYTF.

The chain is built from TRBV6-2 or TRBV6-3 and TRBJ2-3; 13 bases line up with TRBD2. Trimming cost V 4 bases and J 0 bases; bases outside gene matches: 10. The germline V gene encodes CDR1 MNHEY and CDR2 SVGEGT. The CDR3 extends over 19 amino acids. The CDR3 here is CASSSGLAGFVSSTDTQYF. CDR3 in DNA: TGTGCCAGCAGTTCGGGACTAGCGGGGTTTGTATCTAGCACAGATACGCAGTATTTT.